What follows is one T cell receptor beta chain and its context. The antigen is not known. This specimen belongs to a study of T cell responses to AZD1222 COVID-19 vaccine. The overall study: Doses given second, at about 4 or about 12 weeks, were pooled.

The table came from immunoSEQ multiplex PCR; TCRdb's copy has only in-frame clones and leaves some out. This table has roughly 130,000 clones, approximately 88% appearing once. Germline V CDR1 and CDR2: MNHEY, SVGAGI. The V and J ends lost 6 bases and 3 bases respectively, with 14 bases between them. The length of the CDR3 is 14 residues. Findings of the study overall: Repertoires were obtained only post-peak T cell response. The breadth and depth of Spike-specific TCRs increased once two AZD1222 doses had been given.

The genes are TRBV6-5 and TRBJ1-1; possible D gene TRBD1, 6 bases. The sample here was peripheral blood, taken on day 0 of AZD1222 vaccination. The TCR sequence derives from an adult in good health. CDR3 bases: TGTGCCAGCAGCCTAGGGGGGTTTGACACTGAAGCTTTCTTT. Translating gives CASSLGGFDTEAFF.